This T cell receptor (beta chain) was sequenced in a study of regulatory T cells in long-lasting Graves disease. Study observations and caveats: Persistent Graves' patients showed less TCR diversity than newly diagnosed ones. When disease was persistent, TRBV28, TRBJ1-2 and TRBJ2-5 were the favored segments.

Comment on this clonotype: Its specificity is not known.

As for time point: newly diagnosed GD, antithyroid drugs for less than 3 months. RNA isolated from PBMCs was used to make the TCR library. CDR1 is LNHDA, CDR2 SQIVND, per germline (reference sequence). The CDR3 contains 14 residues. The V gene end was trimmed by 1 base and the J gene end by 7 bases; junction bases not matched to a gene: 4. CDR3-region Arm-PCR and iRepertoire HTBI primers produced the TCR beta libraries. TCRdb passed the multiplex PCR reads through MiXCR, listing each CDR3 protein once. The profile shows 500,000 or so distinct CDR3 sequences, around 15% of them singletons. Separately, the same data were catalogued under a study of T cells in Graves' hyperthyroidism and ophthalmopathy. This second report adds: Recently diagnosed hyperthyroidism of less than 2 months' duration affected patients aged 18 to 65.

Sequencing was performed on peripheral blood mononuclear cells (PBMCs), taken at new diagnosis, from a patient treated with antithyroid drugs. The V gene is TRBV19, the J gene TRBJ2-7; 10 positions match TRBD1. The clonotype comes from a man aged 35-49 years with Graves disease. The DNA for the CDR3 is TGTGCCAGTAGTATAGGACAGGGGGCCGGGGAGCAGTACTTC. Amino acid sequence: CASSIGQGAGEQYF.